Described below is a single T cell receptor beta chain sequence and its context. These data belong to a study of blood T cell repertoires in COVID-19. Study as a whole: Specimens from acute and convalescent COVID-19 originated in the United States, Italy and Spain. T cells, B-cell-depleted T cells, or PBMCs provided the cDNA or gDNA that served as material.

Authors' analysis steps: The authors estimated nucleated cell counts from reference gene primer amplification. The table came from immunoSEQ multiplex PCR; TCRdb's copy has only in-frame clones and leaves some out. The DNA was the basis for D and trimming; V, J and clone size are from that table. The sample lists 250,000 or so clones, approximately 90% occurring once. CDR3 length equals 14 residues. Per the germline V gene, CDR1 is SGDLS and CDR2 is YYNGEE. V was pared by 0 bases and J by 7 bases, with 13 bases between. Specimen: peripheral blood. The TCR originated in a woman aged 40 to 50 who had recovered from COVID-19. The chain uses TRBV9 and TRBJ2-5; weak D call: TRBD2 (5 bases). In DNA, the CDR3 is TGTGCCAGCAGCGTAGGCGGGTCCCGTGGGACCCAGTACTTC. Amino acid sequence: CASSVGGSRGTQYF.